A single sample is the source of the 26 T cell receptor beta chains below, sequenced in a study of T cells in Graves' hyperthyroidism and ophthalmopathy. From RNA transcripts, TCR beta CDR3 regions were amplified. HTBI primers were the set used in a first-round RT-PCR of the TCR CDR3. Each CDR3 protein is one row after TCRdb ran MiXCR on the multiplex PCR reads. The sample lists 700,000 to 850,000 distinct CDR3 sequences, 30% to 40% occurring once. What was sequenced was blood. The receptors were sampled from a woman aged 40 to 50 with Graves' hyperthyroidism.

This clonotype was counted a few times. The chain carries TRBV6-5 and TRBJ1-5; possibly TRBD1 for D (5 bases). The germline CDR1 and CDR2 sequences are MNHEY and SVGAGI. V lost 4 bases and J 5 bases, leaving 12 bases between the germline ends. The length of the CDR3 is 14 residues. CDR3 in amino acids: CASSFFGAYQPQHF. The CDR3 nucleotides are TGTGCCAGCAGTTTTTTTGGGGCCTATCAGCCCCAGCATTTT.

This clonotype was detected ten times or more. The chain uses TRBV7-9 and TRBJ2-5; the D gene is possibly TRBD2 (6 bases). Germline loops: CDR1 SEHNR, CDR2 FQNEAQ (reference sequence). CDR3 size: 15 residues. V was shortened by 1 base and J by 5 bases, with 14 bases between the two germline ends. CDR3 sequence: CASSLGPASVETQYF. The CDR3 DNA reads as TGTGCCAGCAGCTTAGGACCCGCTAGCGTGGAGACCCAGTACTTC.

The count of this clonotype is one. A much more abundant neighbour one base away suggests this may be a read error. This sequence joins TRBV7-2 and TRBJ1-1; 8 positions agree with TRBD1. From germline, CDR1 is SGHTA and CDR2 FQGNSA. The CDR3 is made up of 14 amino acids. In DNA form, the CDR3 reads TGTGCCGGCAGCTTAACAGGGGGAGGGGCTGAAGCTTTCTTT. Amino acids: CAGSLTGGGAEAFF.

About this clonotype itself: A much larger clone lies one base from this, so it may be a read error. V gene TRBV7-2 combines with J gene TRBJ1-5, with D maybe TRBD1 (5 bases). Per the germline V gene, CDR1 is SGHTA and CDR2 is FQGNSA. The CDR3 length is 16 residues. V was cut by 3 bases and J by 2 bases, with 14 bases left in between. CDR3 residues: CASSFGDGRRNQPQHF. CDR3 DNA sequence: TGTGCCAGCAGCTTCGGGGACGGGCGCCGCAATCAGCCCCAGCATTTT.

In its sample, this clonotype was seen a few times. This chain uses TRBV10-1 with TRBJ2-2, with 9 bases that match TRBD1. There are 16 residues in the CDR3. CDR1 is WNHNN, CDR2 SYGVQD, per germline (reference sequence). After removal of 0 bases from V and 4 bases from J, the junction contained 3 bases not matched to a gene. The CDR3 loop is CASSESTGGRTGELFF. In DNA form, the CDR3 reads TGCGCCAGCAGTGAGTCGACAGGGGGGCGCACCGGGGAGCTGTTTTTT.

The chain joins TRBV20-1 to TRBJ2-5; 10 nucleotides align to TRBD2. This CDR3 has 16 amino acids. V gave up 0 bases and J gave up 2 bases; unmatched junction bases: 6. Germline V gene lookup returns CDR1 DFQATT and CDR2 SNEGSKA (reference sequence). CDR3 DNA: TGCAGTGCTAGAGATTGGACTAGCGGAATACAAGAGACCCAGTACTTC. This gives the protein CSARDWTSGIQETQYF.

At least ten counts were recorded for this clonotype. The chain couples TRBV12-3 or TRBV12-4 to TRBJ1-1, with D unclear. CDR3 length: 12 residues. Trimming stripped 3 bases from V and 3 bases from J, with 5 bases between. The CDR3, as DNA: TGTGCCAGCAGTTTCTTGTACACTGAAGCTTTCTTT. It translates to CASSFLYTEAFF.

The V gene is TRBV29-1, the J gene TRBJ2-7, with a weak D call TRBD1 (7 bases). The CDR3 totals 11 residues. The V and J ends lost 4 bases and 7 bases respectively, with 11 bases between them. Germline CDR1 is SQVTM and CDR2 is ANQGSEA. This chain's CDR3 is CSVVSGGEQYF. CDR3 nucleotide sequence: TGCAGCGTTGTGTCAGGGGGGGAGCAGTACTTC.

V is TRBV9 and J is TRBJ1-5; 10 bases map to TRBD1. CDR3 length: 16 residues. V lost 4 bases and J lost 1; bases outside the gene matches: 5. CDR1 and CDR2 (germline): SGDLS, YYNGEE. The CDR3 sequence: CASSLLGQGSNQPQHF. CDR3 in DNA: TGTGCCAGCAGCTTATTGGGACAGGGGAGCAATCAGCCCCAGCATTTT.

This chain uses TRBV10-3 with TRBJ2-2; 9 bases fit TRBD1. The CDR3 covers 15 residues. The germline gives CDR1 ENHRY, CDR2 SYGVKD. The ends lost 5 bases at V and 2 bases at J; junction bases unmatched: 3. CDR3 in amino acids: CAISWGQGNTGELFF. The CDR3 DNA is TGTGCCATCAGTTGGGGACAGGGAAACACCGGGGAGCTGTTTTTT.

This clonotype has ten or more counts. V gene TRBV7-2 combines with J gene TRBJ1-2, with a possible D match to TRBD1 (5 bases). The CDR3 extends over 15 amino acids. The germline CDR1 and CDR2 sequences are SGHTA and FQGNSA. Trimming cost V 5 bases and J 4 bases, with 17 bases left between them. As DNA, the CDR3 is TGTGCCAGCAGCACTGACGACAGACGCCGCTATGGCTACACCTTC. This gives the protein CASSTDDRRRYGYTF.

This clonotype was detected a few times. This chain links TRBV3-1 with TRBJ1-1; D is perhaps TRBD1 (6 bases). The CDR3 is made up of 11 amino acids. Trimming shortened V by 5 bases and J by 13 bases, and 14 bases separated the two germline ends. Germline values: CDR1 LGHDT, CDR2 YNNKEL (reference sequence). The CDR3 DNA is TGTGCCAGCAGCAAAGGGGGTCGTGGTTTCTTT. This codes for CASSKGGRGFF.

Concerning this clonotype: At one end, the junction sequence differs from germline, possibly due to a read error. This rearrangement joins TRBV6-5 to TRBJ2-3; D is possibly TRBD1 (5 bases). The CDR3 is made up of 12 amino acids. Germline V lookup: CDR1 MNHEY, CDR2 SVGAGI. The CDR3 is CASSLLTGTQYF. The CDR3 region has the DNA TGTGCCAGCAGTCTCCTTACAGGTACGCAGTATTTT.

This clonotype appeared many times. This chain links TRBV20-1 with TRBJ2-5; D not resolved. The CDR3 has 12 residues. V dropped 5 bases and J dropped 2 bases, with 9 bases sitting between them. Germline-derived CDR1 and CDR2 are DFQATT and SNEGSKA (reference sequence). CDR3 DNA sequence: TGCAGTGCTCATAATTTTCAAGAGACCCAGTACTTC. Its protein is CSAHNFQETQYF.

The DNA of the CDR3 is TGCGCCAGCAGCCCTGGAGCGGGGAATGAAAAACTGTTTTTT. Translating it yields CASSPGAGNEKLFF. This chain connects TRBV4-1 to TRBJ1-4, with D unclear. Germline V gene lookup returns CDR1 MGHRA and CDR2 YSYEKL. The CDR3 has 14 amino acids. V was cut by 4 bases and J by 5 bases, with 11 bases left in between.

This clonotype was observed many times. The chain employs TRBV25-1 and TRBJ1-2, with D uncertain. V dropped 1 base and J dropped 6 bases, with 12 bases sitting between them. Germline CDR1 and CDR2: MGHDK and SYGVNS. The CDR3 runs to 14 residues. CDR3 DNA sequence: TGTGCCAGCAGTGAATCGGCCCGGGAGAATGGCTACACCTTC. Its translation is CASSESARENGYTF.

The chain couples TRBV25-1 to TRBJ2-7; TRBD2 matches 7 bases. The CDR3 length is 15 residues. Per germline, CDR1 MGHDK and CDR2 SYGVNS. V lost 8 bases, J lost 5 bases, and 15 bases stayed unmatched. The CDR3 loop is CASSPNRREGHEQYF. The CDR3 DNA follows: TGTGCCAGCTCACCGAACCGGAGGGAGGGGCACGAGCAGTACTTC.

This clonotype was counted ten times or more. The rearrangement links TRBV19 to TRBJ1-6; the D is unclear. Between the trimmed V and J ends, which lost 4 bases and 3 bases, there was a span of 7 bases. The CDR3 extends over 14 amino acids. CDR1 and CDR2 (germline): LNHDA, SQIVND (reference sequence). CDR3 region: CASSTEVYNSPLHF. CDR3 nucleotides: TGTGCCAGTAGTACAGAGGTCTATAATTCACCCCTCCACTTT.

This sequence joins TRBV12-5 and TRBJ1-6; TRBD1 might be the D (5 bases). This CDR3 is built from 16 residues. The V gene lost 1 base and the J gene lost 4 bases, with 11 bases spanning the gap. Germline loops: CDR1 LGHNT, CDR2 FRNRAP. The CDR3 nucleotides are TGTGCTAGTGGTTTGGAGGGTGGGACGTATAATTCACCCCTCCACTTT. Translated, it gives CASGLEGGTYNSPLHF. The full variable domain, rest sourced from reference TRBV12-5 and TRBJ1-6, is DARVTQTPRHKVTEMGQEVTMRCQPILGHNTVFWYRQTMMQGLELLAYFRNRAPLDDSGMPKDRFSAEMPDATLATLKIQPSEPRDSAVYFCASGLEGGTYNSPLHFGNGTRLTVT.

This rearrangement joins TRBV4-2 to TRBJ2-2; TRBD2 matches 8 bases. CDR1 is LGHNA, CDR2 YNFKEQ, per germline. The V and J ends lost 2 bases and 0 bases, in that order; junction bases with no gene match: 2. The CDR3 consists of 16 residues. CDR3 sequence: CASSQYGGANTGELFF. In DNA, the CDR3 is TGTGCCAGCAGCCAATACGGGGGGGCGAACACCGGGGAGCTGTTTTTT.

V usage is TRBV12-3 or TRBV12-4 and J usage is TRBJ1-4, with 8 nucleotides matching TRBD1. J gave up 7 bases and V 4 bases, and 8 bases lay outside the gene matches. The CDR3 totals 15 residues. This chain's CDR3 is CASSYTGGRVEKLFF. The CDR3, as DNA: TGTGCCAGCAGTTATACAGGGGGGCGAGTTGAAAAACTGTTTTTT.

The V gene is TRBV19, the J gene TRBJ1-6; tentatively, D is TRBD1 (5 bases). The germline CDR1 and CDR2 sequences are LNHDA and SQIVND (reference sequence). The ends were cut back, 0 bases at V and 9 bases at J, with 24 bases in the middle. This CDR3 comprises 19 residues. The CDR3 DNA follows: TGTGCCAGTAGTATAGATCTACGTCCTCAAGGGTTTAGGGGTTCACCCCTCCACTTT. It is translated as CASSIDLRPQGFRGSPLHF.

This clonotype was counted many times. The genes are TRBV25-1 and TRBJ2-5; TRBD1 or TRBD2 may be the D gene (5 bases each). With 8 bases removed from V and 4 bases from J, the gap between germline ends came to 17 bases. This CDR3 contains 14 residues. Germline loops: CDR1 MGHDK, CDR2 SYGVNS. This chain's CDR3 is CASDSSGSGETQYF. In nucleotides, the CDR3 is TGTGCCAGCGATAGCTCAGGGAGTGGAGAGACCCAGTACTTC.

The rearrangement uses TRBV29-1 and TRBJ2-7, with D perhaps being TRBD1 or TRBD2 (5 bases each). The V end lost 6 bases, the J end lost 1 base, and 13 bases lay between the germline ends. There are 13 residues in the CDR3. Germline CDR1 SQVTM, CDR2 ANQGSEA. The CDR3 bases are TGCAGCGTCGCATATGGGGGATCCTACGAGCAGTACTTC. Protein: CSVAYGGSYEQYF.

The chain carries TRBV7-2 and TRBJ1-4; D possibly corresponds to TRBD2 (6 bases). The assigned J gene may be wrong: the sequence end matches TRBJ2-2 better. This CDR3 contains 12 residues. Per germline, CDR1 SGHTA and CDR2 FQGNSA. The CDR3 spells CASSPGGLELFF. The CDR3 DNA follows: TGTGCCAGCAGCCCCGGGGGTCTGGAGCTGTTTTTT.

This clonotype came up a few times. The CDR3 here is CASSQRPRETQYF. Written as DNA, the CDR3 is TGCGCCAGCAGCCAACGTCCGAGAGAGACCCAGTACTTC. The chain joins TRBV4-1 to TRBJ2-5; no reliable D call. Germline lookup yields CDR1 MGHRA and CDR2 YSYEKL. With 2 bases removed from V and 4 bases from J, the gap between germline ends came to 8 bases. The CDR3 loop spans 13 amino acids.